This T cell receptor beta chain stems from a study of shared clonotypes between healthy human individuals. General observations from the study: Some naive CD4 clonotypes, roughly 5%, turned up in common across several donors.

Deletions cut 8 bases from V and 4 bases from J, with 7 bases between. Germline V lookup: CDR1 SNHLY, CDR2 FYNNEI. There are 11 residues in the CDR3. Sequencing used immunoSEQ multiplex PCR; TCRdb keeps in-frame clones, though not all of them. The top ten hold about 0.06% of the sample, which has some 500,000 clones, around 96% seen once. As to this clone: Its antigen is as yet unknown.

The chain links TRBV2 to TRBJ2-3; D remains ambiguous. Sequencing was carried out using naive CD4+ T cells sorted from blood. The subset denotes: CD45RA+ positively selected. This TCR came from a woman aged 25 to 39 in good health. CDR3 loop: CASGRADTQYF. Written as DNA, the CDR3 is TGTGCCAGCGGACGGGCAGATACGCAGTATTTT.